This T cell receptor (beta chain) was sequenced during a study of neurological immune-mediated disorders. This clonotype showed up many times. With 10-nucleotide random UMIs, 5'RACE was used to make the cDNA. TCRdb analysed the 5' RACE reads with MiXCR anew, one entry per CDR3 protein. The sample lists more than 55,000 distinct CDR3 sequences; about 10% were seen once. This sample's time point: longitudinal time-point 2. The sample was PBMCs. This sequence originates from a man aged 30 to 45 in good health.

The DNA of the CDR3 is TGCGCCAGCAGCCAAGGTCAGGTGAGCACTGAAGCTTTCTTT. This codes for CASSQGQVSTEAFF. The rearrangement uses TRBV4-1 and TRBJ1-1; no firm D call. Germline V gene sequence: CDR1 MGHRA, CDR2 YSYEKL. The CDR3 is 14 residues long. V was trimmed by 1 base and J by 4 bases, leaving 10 bases between them.